The sequence of this T cell receptor beta chain was determined in a study of T cell repertoires in cytomegalovirus infection. Whole-study findings and limits: Of the TCR beta families, the public ones yielded a cumulative frequency that identified carriers of CMV plus the relevant HLA.

TCRdb ran MiXCR on the reads and lists one entry per CDR3 protein. In the table there are roughly 46,000 distinct CDR3 sequences, approximately 20% of which are singletons. V was clipped by 1 base and J by 6 bases, with 7 bases between them. The CDR3 spans 12 residues. This clonotype was counted only a few times. Its target is not known. The sample comprised PBMCs, sequenced either directly or after in vitro stimulation (not recorded which). The sequence came from a human donor in good health (CMV status not recorded). Some clones in this sample may be carry-over from other donors' samples. V usage is TRBV12-3 or TRBV12-4 and J usage is TRBJ2-7; D gene ambiguous. This CDR3 is CASSLDGFEQYF. CDR3 DNA sequence: TGTGCCAGCAGTTTAGATGGGTTCGAGCAGTACTTC.